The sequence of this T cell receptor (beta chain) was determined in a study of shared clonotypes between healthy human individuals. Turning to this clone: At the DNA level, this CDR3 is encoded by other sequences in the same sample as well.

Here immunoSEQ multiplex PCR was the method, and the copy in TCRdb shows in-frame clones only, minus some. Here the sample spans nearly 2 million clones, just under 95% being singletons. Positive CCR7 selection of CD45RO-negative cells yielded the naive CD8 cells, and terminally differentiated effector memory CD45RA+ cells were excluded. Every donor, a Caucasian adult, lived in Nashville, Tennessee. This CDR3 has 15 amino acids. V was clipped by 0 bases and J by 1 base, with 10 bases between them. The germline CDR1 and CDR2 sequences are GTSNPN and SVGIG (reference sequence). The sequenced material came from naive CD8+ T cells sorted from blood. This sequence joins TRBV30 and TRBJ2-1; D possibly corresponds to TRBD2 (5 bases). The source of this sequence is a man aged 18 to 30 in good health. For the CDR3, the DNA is TGTGCCTGGAGTGTACTAAGCGGATCCTACAATGAGCAGTTCTTC. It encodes CAWSVLSGSYNEQFF.